These 25 T cell receptor beta chains came from one sample sequenced in a study of T cells after posttransplantation cyclophosphamide. Sequenced by immunoSEQ multiplex PCR; TCRdb stores in-frame clones only, minus some. The data show under 20,000 clones, 85% to 95% seen once. The naive gate required viable CD3+CD4+ or CD3+CD8+ cells with CCR7+CD45RA+CD45RO-CD95-CD27+CD28+ phenotype. What was sequenced was naive CD4+ T cells sorted from blood. The origin of the receptors is a woman between 45 and 65 years old in good health and a related stem cell transplant donor.

J is TRBJ1-6 and V is TRBV5-6, with unresolved D. Trimming took 4 bases from V and 10 from J, leaving 15 bases between them. The germline V gene encodes CDR1 SGHDT and CDR2 YYEEEE. The CDR3 loop spans 14 amino acids. The CDR3 reads CASSLGGRTSPLHF. The CDR3 DNA follows: TGTGCCAGCAGCCTTGGAGGGAGAACCTCACCCCTCCACTTT.

The chain couples TRBV25-1 to TRBJ2-1; tentatively, D is TRBD1 (5 bases). CDR1 is MGHDK and CDR2 is SYGVNS in the germline V gene. The CDR3 extends over 15 amino acids. V gave up 5 bases and J gave up 1 base, with 12 bases separating them. The CDR3 DNA reads TGTGCCAGCAGTAGGCGTCCAGGGTCCTACAATGAGCAGTTCTTC. It codes for CASSRRPGSYNEQFF.

The V and J genes are TRBV7-2 and TRBJ2-1; 9 bases match TRBD2. V shed 5 bases, J shed 7 bases, and the junction held 9 bases outside the gene matches. The CDR3 is 15 amino acids. Germline CDR1 is SGHTA and CDR2 is FQGNSA. The CDR3 loop is CASSPGLAMGNEQFF. CDR3 DNA: TGTGCCAGCAGCCCTGGACTAGCGATGGGGAATGAGCAGTTCTTC.

Concerning this clone itself: One end of the junction fails to match germline, which may point to a read error. The chain is built from TRBV5-1 and TRBJ1-4; TRBD1 is a possible D gene (5 bases). Germline loops: CDR1 SGHRS, CDR2 YFSETQ. The CDR3 consists of 15 residues. The CDR3 coding sequence is TGCGCCAGCAGCTCGGGACTATACACTAGTGAAAAACTGTTTTTT. It is translated as CASSSGLYTSEKLFF.

The chain joins TRBV11-3 to TRBJ2-7; D unclear. V was clipped by 1 base and J by 5 bases, with 6 bases between them. Germline-derived CDR1 and CDR2 are SGHNT and YENEEA. The CDR3 spans 12 residues. The CDR3 bases are TGTGCCAGCAGCTTAGGACACGACGAGCAGTACTTC. Translation: CASSLGHDEQYF.

J is TRBJ1-2 and V is TRBV28, with 7 bases matching TRBD1. The junction had 3 bases not matched to a gene; V was cut back by 5 bases and J by 3 bases. This CDR3 is 13 amino acids long. Germline V gives CDR1 MDHEN, CDR2 SYDVKM. For the CDR3, the DNA is TGTGCCAGCAGTCTAGGGACAGACTATGGCTACACCTTC. Protein sequence: CASSLGTDYGYTF.

The V gene is TRBV7-2, the J gene TRBJ2-2; 9 bases agree with TRBD1. CDR3 length: 15 residues. Germline trimming cut 5 bases from V and 4 bases from J; bases unmatched to any gene: 5. Germline CDR1 and CDR2: SGHTA and FQGNSA. The CDR3 reads CASSKGDRATGELFF. The CDR3 DNA sequence: TGTGCCAGCAGCAAAGGGGACAGGGCCACCGGGGAGCTGTTTTTT.

This clone came up a few times. The gene calls are TRBV4-3 and TRBJ2-1, with 10 bases identical to TRBD2. The germline gives CDR1 LGHNA, CDR2 YSLEER. Losses at the gene ends were 4 bases for V and 5 bases for J; bases not matched to a gene: 11. This CDR3 has 17 amino acids. CDR3 amino acids: CASSPTLLAGVHNEQFF. CDR3 coding DNA: TGCGCCAGCAGCCCAACCCTTCTAGCGGGAGTCCACAATGAGCAGTTCTTC.

The rearrangement uses TRBV5-1 and TRBJ2-5; D unresolved. Germline loops: CDR1 SGHRS, CDR2 YFSETQ. The V end was cut by 0 bases, the J end by 4 bases, with 4 bases between. The CDR3 covers 12 residues. The CDR3 coding sequence is TGCGCCAGCAGCTTGGCAGGAGAGACCCAGTACTTC. Protein: CASSLAGETQYF.

V and J are TRBV28 and TRBJ1-5; D is ambiguous. CDR3 length equals 12 residues. Germline V gene sequence: CDR1 MDHEN, CDR2 SYDVKM. Trimming took off 3 bases at V and 6 bases at J, with 6 bases between the two ends. CDR3 DNA: TGTGCCAGCAGTTTTGGGCCTCAGCCCCAGCATTTT. Its translation is CASSFGPQPQHF.

The chain joins TRBV5-1 to TRBJ2-1; the match to TRBD2 covers 9 bases. Germline CDR1 SGHRS, CDR2 YFSETQ. Unmatched junction bases numbered 0, after V lost 2 bases and J lost 0 bases. CDR3 size: 15 residues. The CDR3 sequence: CASSFSGSSYNEQFF. CDR3 coding DNA: TGCGCCAGCAGCTTTAGCGGGAGCTCCTACAATGAGCAGTTCTTC.

The chain carries TRBV5-6 and TRBJ1-2; D is uncertain. V lost 4 bases, J lost 0 bases, and 13 bases lay in between. CDR3 size: 15 residues. Germline V CDR1 and CDR2: SGHDT, YYEEEE. This CDR3 is CASSPPTASNYGYTF. In DNA, the CDR3 is TGTGCCAGCAGCCCCCCTACAGCTTCTAACTATGGCTACACCTTC. The entire variable domain, with the rest obtained from reference TRBV5-6 and TRBJ1-2, is as follows: DAGVTQSPTHLIKTRGQQVTLRCSPKSGHDTVSWYQQALGQGPQFIFQYYEEEERQRGNFPDRFSGHQFPNYSSELNVNALLLGDSALYLCASSPPTASNYGYTFGSGTRLTVV.

The chain employs TRBV7-3 and TRBJ2-3; the match to TRBD2 covers 8 bases. Germline V gives CDR1 SGHTA, CDR2 FQGTGA. This CDR3 has 16 amino acids. With 2 bases clipped from V and 4 bases from J, the junction kept 8 bases outside the gene matches. CDR3 in amino acids: CASSLAGGGGPDTQYF. Here the CDR3 DNA reads TGTGCCAGCAGCTTAGCGGGGGGCGGGGGGCCAGATACGCAGTATTTT.

The rearrangement joins TRBV7-9 to TRBJ1-4; possibly TRBD1 for D (5 bases). V gave up 2 bases and J gave up 5 bases, with 12 bases separating them. The V gene's germline CDR1 is SEHNR and CDR2 FQNEAQ (reference sequence). CDR3 length: 15 residues. The CDR3 region has the DNA TGTGCCAGCAGCTTATCGGGGGGAAGGAATGAAAAACTGTTTTTT. Amino acid sequence: CASSLSGGRNEKLFF.

The V call is TRBV29-1, the J call TRBJ1-1; TRBD1 agrees at 10 bases. After removal of 4 bases from V and 10 bases from J, the junction contained 3 bases not matched to a gene. Germline V gene sequence: CDR1 SQVTM, CDR2 ANQGSEA. CDR3 length: 11 residues. The CDR3 loop is CSVGQGALAFF. The DNA for the CDR3 is TGCAGCGTTGGACAGGGGGCTCTAGCTTTCTTT. Looking up the rest from reference TRBV29-1 and TRBJ1-1 gives the full variable domain: SAVISQKPSRDICQRGTSLTIQCQVDSQVTMMFWYRQQPGQSLTLIATANQGSEATYESGFVIDKFPISRPNLTFSTLTVSNMSPEDSSIYLCSVGQGALAFFGQGTRLTVV.

The CDR3 loop reads CASSPWTGRRSNYGYTF. The CDR3 nucleotides are TGTGCCAGCAGCCCCTGGACAGGGCGCCGATCAAACTATGGCTACACCTTC. The J gene is TRBJ1-2, the V gene TRBV7-2, with TRBD1 matching over 8 bases. Germline-derived CDR1 and CDR2 are SGHTA and FQGNSA. The CDR3 spans 17 residues. Trimming cost V 5 bases and J 2 bases; bases outside gene matches: 13.

V gene TRBV5-1 combines with J gene TRBJ2-5; TRBD2 agrees at 14 bases. Germline V CDR1 and CDR2: SGHRS, YFSETQ. The CDR3 consists of 19 residues. The ends lost 0 bases at V and 3 bases at J; junction bases unmatched: 10. The CDR3 spells CASSLGAGLAGEGEETQYF. CDR3 bases: TGCGCCAGCAGCTTGGGCGCGGGACTAGCGGGAGAGGGGGAAGAGACCCAGTACTTC.

The chain carries TRBV5-1 and TRBJ2-1; D is ambiguous. The germline V gene encodes CDR1 SGHRS and CDR2 YFSETQ. V gave up 1 base and J gave up 7 bases, with 6 bases separating them. CDR3 length: 12 residues. The CDR3 nucleotides are TGCGCCAGCAGCTTGAGAGCAAATGAGCAGTTCTTC. Its translation is CASSLRANEQFF.

The chain carries TRBV5-1 and TRBJ1-5, with D perhaps TRBD1 (6 bases). V gave up 0 bases and J gave up 6 bases, with 13 bases separating them. This CDR3 spans 15 amino acids. Germline V gene sequence: CDR1 SGHRS, CDR2 YFSETQ. The DNA for the CDR3 is TGCGCCAGCAGCTTGGGGGGGCGAACGGGTCAGCCCCAGCATTTT. It translates to CASSLGGRTGQPQHF.

The sample holds one count of this clone. The chain has TRBV19 and TRBJ2-1, with D tentatively TRBD2 (7 bases). The CDR3 is made up of 21 amino acids. Germline loops: CDR1 LNHDA, CDR2 SQIVND (reference sequence). V gave up 2 bases and J gave up 0 bases, with 26 bases separating them. The CDR3 protein is CASSIRGVLTGGSGSYNEQFF. CDR3 DNA: TGTGCCAGTAGTATAAGGGGGGTACTGACTGGCGGGAGTGGCTCCTACAATGAGCAGTTCTTC. The full variable domain, its missing parts supplied by reference TRBV19 and TRBJ2-1, is DGGITQSPKYLFRKEGQNVTLSCEQNLNHDAMYWYRQDPGQGLRLIYYSQIVNDFQKGDIAEGYSVSREKKESFPLTVTSAQKNPTAFYLCASSIRGVLTGGSGSYNEQFFGPGTRLTVL.

This clone came up once. The chain combines TRBV12-1 with TRBJ1-4; whether TRBD1, the table's D call, matches the DNA was not checked. TRBV12-1 is annotated as a pseudogene. This CDR3 comprises 21 residues. CDR3 coding DNA: TGTGCCAGCAGCTTTGGTCTGGACAGGGGCCTACCATCCGGGACTAATGAAAAACTGTTTTTT. It encodes CASSFGLDRGLPSGTNEKLFF.

This chain joins TRBV5-1 and TRBJ2-2; no clear D gene. With 0 bases removed from V and 2 bases from J, the gap between germline ends came to 5 bases. Looked up from germline, CDR1 is SGHRS and CDR2 is YFSETQ. The CDR3 totals 14 residues. The CDR3 bases are TGCGCCAGCAGCTTGGGCGTTAACACCGGGGAGCTGTTTTTT. It translates to CASSLGVNTGELFF. The full variable domain, its missing parts supplied by reference TRBV5-1 and TRBJ2-2, is KAGVTQTPRYLIKTRGQQVTLSCSPISGHRSVSWYQQTPGQGLQFLFEYFSETQRNKGNFPGRFSGRQFSNSRSEMNVSTLELGDSALYLCASSLGVNTGELFFGEGSRLTVL.

The CDR3 DNA is TGTGCCAGCAGACGGGACAGTTACGAGCAGTACTTC. Protein sequence: CASRRDSYEQYF. The chain employs TRBV7-2 and TRBJ2-7; TRBD1 agrees at 7 bases. After removal of 6 bases from V and 4 bases from J, the junction contained 3 bases not matched to a gene. The CDR3 is 12 residues long. Per the germline V gene, CDR1 is SGHTA and CDR2 is FQGNSA.

CDR3 amino acids: CASSIQASGYTDTQYF. The CDR3 bases are TGTGCCAGTAGTATCCAAGCTAGCGGTTACACAGATACGCAGTATTTT. The genes are TRBV19 and TRBJ2-3, with TRBD2 matching 7 bases. V lost 3 bases to trimming and J lost 2 bases; unmatched junction nucleotides: 8. CDR1 and CDR2 from the germline V gene are LNHDA and SQIVND (reference sequence). CDR3 length: 16 amino acids.

The chain carries TRBV19 and TRBJ2-2, with D possibly TRBD2 on 7 matching bases. The V and J ends lost 1 base and 4 bases respectively, with 13 bases between them. The CDR3 contains 16 residues. Germline CDR1 is LNHDA and CDR2 is SQIVND (reference sequence). CDR3 amino acids: CASSIGGGSVTGELFF. Here the CDR3 DNA reads TGTGCCAGTAGTATAGGGGGGGGCAGTGTCACCGGGGAGCTGTTTTTT.